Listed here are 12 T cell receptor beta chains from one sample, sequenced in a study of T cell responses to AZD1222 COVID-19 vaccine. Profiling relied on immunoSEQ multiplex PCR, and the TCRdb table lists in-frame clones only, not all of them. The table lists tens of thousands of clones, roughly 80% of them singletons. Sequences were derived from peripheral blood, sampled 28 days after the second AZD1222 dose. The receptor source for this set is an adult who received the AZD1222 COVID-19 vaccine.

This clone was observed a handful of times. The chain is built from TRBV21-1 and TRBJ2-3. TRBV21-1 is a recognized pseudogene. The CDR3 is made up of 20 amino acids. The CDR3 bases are TGTGCCAGCAGCAAACGAGCCCCCACCGCGTTACAGCGTAGCACAGATACGCAGTATTTT. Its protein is CASSKRAPTALQRSTDTQYF.

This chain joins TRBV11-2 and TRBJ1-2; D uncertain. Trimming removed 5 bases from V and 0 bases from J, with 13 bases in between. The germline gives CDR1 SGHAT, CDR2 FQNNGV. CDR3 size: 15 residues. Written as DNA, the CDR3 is TGTGCCAGCAGCCCTCGCGGACGTTCTAACTATGGCTACACCTTC. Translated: CASSPRGRSNYGYTF.

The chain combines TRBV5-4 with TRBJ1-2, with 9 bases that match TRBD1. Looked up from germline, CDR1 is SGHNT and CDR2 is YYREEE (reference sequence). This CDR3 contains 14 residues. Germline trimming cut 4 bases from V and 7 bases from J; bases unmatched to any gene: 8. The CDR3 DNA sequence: TGTGCCAGCAGCCTACAGGGACAGGGAAGTGGCTACACCTTC. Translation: CASSLQGQGSGYTF. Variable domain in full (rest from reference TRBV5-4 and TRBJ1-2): ETGVTQSPTHLIKTRGQQVTLRCSSQSGHNTVSWYQQALGQGPQFIFQYYREEENGRGNFPPRFSGLQFPNYSSELNVNALELDDSALYLCASSLQGQGSGYTFGSGTRLTVV.

As DNA, the CDR3 is TGTGCCAGCACCACGAGGGGCACTAACTATGGCTACACCTTC. Translated: CASTTRGTNYGYTF. The chain couples TRBV6-5 to TRBJ1-2, with D possibly being TRBD1 (5 bases). This CDR3 has 14 residues. The V gene lost 7 bases and the J gene lost 0 bases, with 12 bases spanning the gap. Germline V CDR1 and CDR2: MNHEY, SVGAGI.

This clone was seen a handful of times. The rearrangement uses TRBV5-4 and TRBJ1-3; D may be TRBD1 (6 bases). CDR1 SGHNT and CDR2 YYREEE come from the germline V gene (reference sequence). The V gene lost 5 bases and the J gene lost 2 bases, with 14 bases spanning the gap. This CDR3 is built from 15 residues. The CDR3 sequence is CASSGGRAPGNTIYF. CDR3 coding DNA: TGTGCCAGCAGTGGGGGCCGGGCTCCTGGAAACACCATATATTTT.

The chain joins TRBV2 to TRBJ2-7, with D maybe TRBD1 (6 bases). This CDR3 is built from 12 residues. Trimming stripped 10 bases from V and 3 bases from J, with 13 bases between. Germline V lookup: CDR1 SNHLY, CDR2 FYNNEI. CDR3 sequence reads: CATGQGIYEQYF. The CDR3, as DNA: TGTGCCACCGGCCAGGGGATCTACGAGCAGTACTTC.

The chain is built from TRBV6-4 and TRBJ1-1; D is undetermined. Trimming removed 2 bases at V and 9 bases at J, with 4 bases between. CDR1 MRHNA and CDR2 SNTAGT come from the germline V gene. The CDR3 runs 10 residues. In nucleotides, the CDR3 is TGTGCCAGCAGTGACGCTCAAGCTTTCTTT. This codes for CASSDAQAFF.

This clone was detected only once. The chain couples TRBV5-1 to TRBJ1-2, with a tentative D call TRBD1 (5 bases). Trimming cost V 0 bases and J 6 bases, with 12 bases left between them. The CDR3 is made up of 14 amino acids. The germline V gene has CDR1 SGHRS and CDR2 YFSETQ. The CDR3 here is CASSLGQGADGYTF. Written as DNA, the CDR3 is TGCGCCAGCAGCTTGGGGCAGGGCGCAGATGGCTACACCTTC.

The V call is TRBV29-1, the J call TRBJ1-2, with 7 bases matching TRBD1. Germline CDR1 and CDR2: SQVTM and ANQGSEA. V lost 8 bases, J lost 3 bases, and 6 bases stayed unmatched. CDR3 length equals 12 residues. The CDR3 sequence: CSSRDRHYGYTF. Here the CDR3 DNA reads TGCAGCTCCCGGGACAGACACTATGGCTACACCTTC.

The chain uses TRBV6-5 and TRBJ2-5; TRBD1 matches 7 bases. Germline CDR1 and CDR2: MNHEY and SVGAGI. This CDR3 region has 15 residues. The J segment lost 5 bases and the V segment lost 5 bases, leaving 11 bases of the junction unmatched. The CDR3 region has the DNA TGTGCCAGCAGTCAGACACAGGGGATTGGGGAGACCCAGTACTTC. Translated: CASSQTQGIGETQYF.

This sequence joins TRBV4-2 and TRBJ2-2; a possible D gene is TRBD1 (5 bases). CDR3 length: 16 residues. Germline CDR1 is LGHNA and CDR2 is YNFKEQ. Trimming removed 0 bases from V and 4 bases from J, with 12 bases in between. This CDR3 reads CASSQEKGGATGELFF. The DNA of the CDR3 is TGTGCCAGCAGCCAAGAAAAGGGTGGGGCCACCGGGGAGCTGTTTTTT.

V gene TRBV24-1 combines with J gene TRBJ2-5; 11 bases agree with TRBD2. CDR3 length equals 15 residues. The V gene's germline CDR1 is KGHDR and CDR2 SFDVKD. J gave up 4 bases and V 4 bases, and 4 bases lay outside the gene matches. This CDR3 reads CATSELAGGRETQYF. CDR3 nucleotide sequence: TGTGCCACCAGTGAATTAGCGGGGGGGAGAGAGACCCAGTACTTC.